The 2 T cell receptor beta chains listed next were all sequenced from one sample in a study of T cells in localized non-small cell lung cancer. Sequencing was performed with immunoSEQ multiplex PCR; in TCRdb, only in-frame clones are kept and a portion is missing. The sample has fewer than 40,000 clones, about 90% seen once. The sample consisted of peripheral blood mononuclear cells, taken before any cancer treatment. The receptors shown here come from a man aged 35-75 years with stage III lung adenocarcinoma.

The chain carries TRBV7-8 and TRBJ2-2; TRBD2 aligns across 14 bases. CDR1 is SGHVS and CDR2 is FQNEAQ in the germline V gene. This CDR3 is built from 17 residues. V was pared by 6 bases and J by 4 bases, with 7 bases of the junction left unmatched. Here the CDR3 reads CASSRLAGGPGTGELFF. As DNA, the CDR3 is TGTGCCAGCAGTAGACTAGCGGGGGGGCCTGGCACCGGGGAGCTGTTTTTT.

The chain has TRBV19 and TRBJ1-5; D unclear. Between the trimmed V and J ends, which lost 1 base and 0 bases, there was a span of 4 bases. This CDR3 spans 14 amino acids. Looked up from germline, CDR1 is LNHDA and CDR2 is SQIVND (reference sequence). The CDR3 is CASSIADSNQPQHF. The CDR3, as DNA: TGTGCCAGTAGTATAGCCGATAGCAATCAGCCCCAGCATTTT.